The clone carrying this T cell receptor (beta chain) occurred once. What it binds is unknown. These data belong to a study of T cell responses to AZD1222 COVID-19 vaccine. Study outcomes and limitations: Most donors were white British, females outnumbered males, and clonal diversity was possibly underestimated. Unmutated regions of variants are reportedly targeted by nearly half of spike-specific TCRs. Repertoires were collected only later (after the peak T cell response had occurred).

Profiled with immunoSEQ multiplex PCR; TCRdb holds only in-frame clones, not every one. The data contain about 130,000 clones, 86% of them seen just once; the ten biggest clones take up 12%. The V end lost 0 bases, the J end lost 9 bases, and 18 bases lay between the germline ends. CDR3 length: 16 residues. Germline V gene sequence: CDR1 GTSNPN, CDR2 SVGIG (reference sequence). The chain carries TRBV30 and TRBJ1-6; D is unclear. This specimen consisted of peripheral blood, obtained on day 0 of AZD1222 vaccination. This clonotype originated in an adult in good health. This chain's CDR3 is CAWSVRLGIIISPLHF. The DNA for the CDR3 is TGTGCCTGGAGTGTACGGCTTGGCATAATAATTTCACCCCTCCACTTT. The full variable domain, in which reference TRBV30 and TRBJ1-6 provide the parts outside the CDR3, is SQTIHQWPATLVQPVGSPLSLECTVEGTSNPNLYWYRQAAGRGLQLLFYSVGIGQISSEVPQNLSASRPQDRQFILSSKKLLLSDSGFYLCAWSVRLGIIISPLHFGNGTRLTVT.